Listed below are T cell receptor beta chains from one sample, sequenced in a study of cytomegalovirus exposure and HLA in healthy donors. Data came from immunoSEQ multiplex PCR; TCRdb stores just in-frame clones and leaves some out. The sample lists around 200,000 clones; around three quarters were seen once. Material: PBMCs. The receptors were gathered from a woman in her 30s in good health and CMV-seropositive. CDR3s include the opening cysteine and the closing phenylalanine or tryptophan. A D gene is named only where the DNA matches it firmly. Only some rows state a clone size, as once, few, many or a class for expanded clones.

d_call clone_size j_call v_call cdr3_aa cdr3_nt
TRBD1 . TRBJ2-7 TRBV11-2 CASSLGQGISYEQYF TGTGCCAGCAGCTTAGGACAGGGAATCTCCTACGAGCAGTACTTC
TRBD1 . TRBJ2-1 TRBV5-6 CASSSTGGYNEQFF TGTGCCAGCAGCTCGACAGGGGGTTACAATGAGCAGTTCTTC
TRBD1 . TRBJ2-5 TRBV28 CASIPLGQGRKTQYF TGTGCCAGCATCCCCTTGGGACAGGGACGGAAGACCCAGTACTTC
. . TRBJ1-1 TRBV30 CAWSGGPNTEAFF TGTGCCTGGAGTGGAGGGCCAAACACTGAAGCTTTCTTT
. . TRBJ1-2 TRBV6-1 CASSEASGGDGYTF TGTGCCAGCAGTGAAGCTTCCGGGGGGGATGGCTACACCTTC
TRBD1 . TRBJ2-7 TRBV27 CASHFTGARVLGEQYF TGTGCCAGCCATTTCACAGGGGCTCGGGTTTTAGGCGAGCAGTACTTC
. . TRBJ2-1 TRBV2 CASSDKGAGAYNEQFF TGTGCCAGCAGTGACAAAGGGGCAGGGGCCTACAATGAGCAGTTCTTC
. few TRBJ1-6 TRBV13 CASTLRGRNSPLHF TGTGCCAGCACACTTCGGGGAAGGAATTCACCCCTCCACTTT
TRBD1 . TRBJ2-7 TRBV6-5 CASSEDRGLEQYF TGTGCCAGCAGTGAGGACAGGGGGCTCGAGCAGTACTTC
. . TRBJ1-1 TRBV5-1 CASSLSSSVDGAFF TGCGCCAGCAGCTTGTCTAGTAGCGTGGATGGAGCTTTCTTT
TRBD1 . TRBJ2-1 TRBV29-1 CSVDSGGNEQFF TGCAGCGTTGACTCAGGGGGCAATGAGCAGTTCTTC